The 26 T cell receptor beta chains listed next were all sequenced from one sample in a study of identical twins. TCRdb passed the 5' RACE reads through MiXCR, listing each CDR3 protein once. The table shows about 200,000 distinct CDR3 sequences, with 6.5% occurring only once. These data were also filed under a second study, of T cells expressing NK-cell markers.

The sequenced sample was CD8+ T cells sorted from blood. These receptors were collected from a woman aged 18-29 years in good health.

The chain employs TRBV30 and TRBJ2-1, with D perhaps matching TRBD2 (6 bases). CDR1 is GTSNPN and CDR2 is SVGIG in the germline V gene (reference sequence). The CDR3 length is 16 residues. Trimming shortened V by 0 bases and J by 2 bases, and 14 bases separated the two germline ends. The CDR3 spells CAWSVLAGMAYNEQFF. The CDR3 region has the DNA TGTGCCTGGAGTGTACTGGCGGGAATGGCCTACAATGAGCAGTTCTTC.

The CDR3 region has the DNA TGCGCCAGCAGCCCCGGGGAGCAGGGGTGGGATACGCAGTATTTT. Translated: CASSPGEQGWDTQYF. The rearrangement links TRBV5-1 to TRBJ2-3, with TRBD1 as a possible D gene (6 bases). The germline V gene has CDR1 SGHRS and CDR2 YFSETQ. The V gene lost 4 bases and the J gene lost 6 bases, with 18 bases spanning the gap. The CDR3 loop spans 15 amino acids.

This clonotype was seen many times. The junction shows a germline mismatch at one end, possibly a read error. The rearrangement uses TRBV6-5 and TRBJ2-5, with 12 nucleotides matching TRBD2. The CDR3 contains 12 residues. CDR1 MNHEY and CDR2 SVGAGI come from the germline V gene. The CDR3: CASRTGLAGPHF. In nucleotides, the CDR3 is TGTGCCAGCAGAACCGGACTAGCGGGGCCGCACTTC.

In the case of this clonotype: Just one base apart from a much larger clone, this may be a read error. The CDR3 loop reads CASSQEVSRLAPERYF. Here the CDR3 DNA reads TGTGCCAGCAGCCAAGAGGTATCGAGACTAGCGCCCGAGCGGTACTTC. The chain uses TRBV3-1 and TRBJ2-7; 8 bases are a match to TRBD2. This CDR3 region has 16 residues. Germline V gene data show CDR1 as LGHDT and CDR2 as YNNKEL (reference sequence).

This clonotype was seen a few times. The V gene is TRBV7-9, the J gene TRBJ2-3, with TRBD1 as a possible D gene (5 bases). The CDR3 spans 16 residues. V lost 4 bases, J lost 0 bases, and 14 bases lay in between. The germline CDR1 and CDR2 sequences are SEHNR and FQNEAQ (reference sequence). The CDR3 sequence: CASSSTVAASTDTQYF. CDR3 nucleotide sequence: TGTGCCAGCAGCTCGACAGTCGCCGCTAGCACAGATACGCAGTATTTT.

This sequence joins TRBV9 and TRBJ2-7; the match to TRBD2 covers 8 bases. The J segment lost 3 bases and the V segment lost 3 bases, leaving 11 bases of the junction unmatched. The V gene's germline CDR1 is SGDLS and CDR2 YYNGEE. The CDR3 contains 16 residues. In DNA form, the CDR3 reads TGTGCCAGCAGCGCCCAAAGTAATGCGGGAGGCTACGAGCAGTACTTC. Translated, it gives CASSAQSNAGGYEQYF. Full variable domain (rest looked up from reference TRBV9 and TRBJ2-7): DSGVTQTPKHLITATGQRVTLRCSPRSGDLSVYWYQQSLDQGLQFLIQYYNGEERAKGNILERFSAQQFPDLHSELNLSSLELGDSALYFCASSAQSNAGGYEQYFGPGTRLTVT.

The chain couples TRBV7-8 to TRBJ2-2, with a weak D call TRBD2 (5 bases). Germline V CDR1 and CDR2: SGHVS, FQNEAQ. The CDR3 spans 15 residues. V dropped 2 bases and J dropped 6 bases, with 13 bases sitting between them. The CDR3 nucleotides are TGTGCCAGCAGCTTAAGGGCCGGGGTCTCCGGGGAGCTGTTTTTT. Its protein is CASSLRAGVSGELFF.

This rearrangement joins TRBV18 to TRBJ2-7; 11 bases align to TRBD2. Germline values: CDR1 KGHSH, CDR2 LQKENI. The CDR3 sequence is 17 residues long. V lost 0 bases and J lost 5; bases outside the gene matches: 9. The CDR3 nucleotides read TGTGCCAGCTCACCACCCCTAGCGGGAGGACAAGTTCACGAGCAGTACTTC. Amino acids: CASSPPLAGGQVHEQYF.

This chain connects TRBV4-3 to TRBJ2-1, with 10 bases identical to TRBD2. CDR1 LGHNA and CDR2 YSLEER come from the germline V gene. The CDR3 is 16 amino acids. Losses at the gene ends were 1 base for V and 10 bases for J; bases not matched to a gene: 10. CDR3 amino acids: CASSQGQAGGPWEQFF. The DNA of the CDR3 is TGCGCCAGCAGCCAAGGCCAAGCGGGAGGGCCTTGGGAGCAGTTCTTC.

This clonotype was found many times. The rearrangement joins TRBV20-1 to TRBJ2-1; D ambiguous. V was shortened by 4 bases and J by 0 bases, with 10 bases between the two germline ends. This CDR3 is built from 14 residues. The germline V gene has CDR1 DFQATT and CDR2 SNEGSKA (reference sequence). CDR3 DNA sequence: TGCAGTGCTACGGAGTTACGCTCCTACAATGAGCAGTTCTTC. Its protein product is CSATELRSYNEQFF.

This clonotype was seen at least ten times. The V and J genes are TRBV12-3 or TRBV12-4 and TRBJ2-7; TRBD1 is a possible D gene (6 bases). The V gene lost 1 base and the J gene lost 5 bases, with 15 bases spanning the gap. This CDR3 contains 15 residues. CDR3 loop: CASSLVQGEIHEQYF. The CDR3 DNA reads as TGTGCCAGCAGTTTAGTACAGGGCGAGATACACGAGCAGTACTTC.

The sample holds a few counts of this clonotype. The chain recombines TRBV7-9 with TRBJ2-5; 8 bases are shared with TRBD2. The V and J ends lost 5 bases and 7 bases, in that order; junction bases with no gene match: 15. CDR3 size: 16 residues. From germline, CDR1 is SEHNR and CDR2 FQNEAQ (reference sequence). CDR3 in amino acids: CASSPPFLAGIGTQYF. The CDR3 DNA is TGTGCCAGCAGCCCCCCTTTTCTAGCGGGTATCGGGACCCAGTACTTC.

This clonotype was seen repeatedly, ten times or more. V and J are TRBV6-2 or TRBV6-3 and TRBJ2-1; 12 bases are a match to TRBD2. With 4 bases clipped from V and 5 bases from J, the junction kept 6 bases outside the gene matches. Germline loops: CDR1 MNHEY, CDR2 SVGEGT. This CDR3 has 16 amino acids. CDR3 DNA sequence: TGTGCCAGCAGTTCGAGACTAGCGGGAGTAGACAATGAGCAGTTCTTC. Protein: CASSSRLAGVDNEQFF.

The CDR3 nucleotides are TGTGCCAGCAGTTTAGTTGGGGTGGCTAATCAGCCCCAGCATTTT. It specifies CASSLVGVANQPQHF. V is TRBV27 and J is TRBJ1-5; D is unresolved. The V gene's germline CDR1 is MNHEY and CDR2 SMNVEV (reference sequence). The CDR3 consists of 15 residues. V was pared by 2 bases and J by 4 bases, with 12 bases between.

This clonotype was seen only a few times. One end of the junction fails to match germline, which may point to a read error. The chain employs TRBV20-1 and TRBJ1-1; D is possibly TRBD1 (5 bases). Germline-derived CDR1 and CDR2 are DFQATT and SNEGSKA (reference sequence). This CDR3 has 9 residues. CDR3 nucleotide sequence: TGCAGTACCGGGACGCCAGATATCTTT. It yields the protein CSTGTPDIF.

V and J are TRBV6-5 and TRBJ1-2; 7 nucleotides match TRBD1. CDR3 length: 17 residues. The germline gives CDR1 MNHEY, CDR2 SVGAGI. V dropped 0 bases and J dropped 7; count of bases not matched to a gene: 14. As DNA, the CDR3 is TGTGCCAGCAGTTACTCGGTGGTCAGGGGGAGTACGGTTGGCTACACCTTC. Translated, it gives CASSYSVVRGSTVGYTF.

This clonotype was seen a few times. This rearrangement joins TRBV6-1 to TRBJ2-7, with TRBD1 as a possible D gene (7 bases). The CDR3 sequence is 13 residues long. CDR1 is MNHNS and CDR2 is SASEGT in the germline V gene. V was clipped by 8 bases and J by 2 bases, with 13 bases between them. CDR3 protein: CASGGDSTYEQYF. DNA of the CDR3: TGTGCCAGCGGAGGGGACAGTACCTACGAGCAGTACTTC.

This clonotype appeared a few times. This chain links TRBV2 with TRBJ2-5; D may be TRBD1 (7 bases). Germline loops: CDR1 SNHLY, CDR2 FYNNEI. With 5 bases removed from V and 5 bases from J, the gap between germline ends came to 15 bases. The CDR3 consists of 14 residues. DNA of the CDR3: TGTGCCAGCAGTTCGGCAGGGGGGAGGGAGACCCAGTACTTC. It encodes CASSSAGGRETQYF. The whole variable domain, filled in from reference TRBV2 and TRBJ2-5, reads EPEVTQTPSHQVTQMGQEVILRCVPISNHLYFYWYRQILGQKVEFLVSFYNNEISEKSEIFDDQFSVERPDGSNFTLKIRSTKLEDSAMYFCASSSAGGRETQYFGPGTRLLVL.

This clonotype was counted many times. This rearrangement joins TRBV11-2 to TRBJ2-3; D is ambiguous. Between the trimmed V and J ends, which lost 1 base and 2 bases, there was a span of 13 bases. Germline-derived CDR1 and CDR2 are SGHAT and FQNNGV. The CDR3 has 16 amino acids. CDR3 amino acids: CASSLGFGQNTDTQYF. The DNA of the CDR3 is TGTGCCAGCAGCTTAGGGTTTGGGCAGAACACAGATACGCAGTATTTT.

This clonotype was found a few times. This chain connects TRBV3-1 to TRBJ2-5; no clear D gene. Germline loops: CDR1 LGHDT, CDR2 YNNKEL (reference sequence). The CDR3 extends over 13 amino acids. Trimming cost V 4 bases and J 2 bases, with 8 bases left between them. CDR3 sequence: CASSLSTQETQYF. CDR3 coding DNA: TGTGCCAGCAGCCTGAGCACTCAAGAGACCCAGTACTTC.

This clonotype was seen many times. The chain links TRBV5-1 to TRBJ2-7; D is possibly TRBD1 or TRBD2 (5 bases each). Germline CDR1 is SGHRS and CDR2 is YFSETQ. The CDR3 contains 14 residues. V was trimmed by 2 bases and J by 4 bases, leaving 13 bases between them. CDR3 in DNA: TGCGCCAGCAGCTTTGGGGACCCATCATACGAGCAGTACTTC. It specifies CASSFGDPSYEQYF.

This clonotype was observed at least ten times. This chain connects TRBV7-9 to TRBJ2-7; 10 nucleotides agree with TRBD2. Germline CDR1 is SEHNR and CDR2 is FQNEAQ (reference sequence). This CDR3 is 16 amino acids long. The trim removed 4 bases at V and 2 bases at J, leaving 8 bases unmatched. The CDR3 nucleotides are TGTGCCAGCAGCTGGGAGTATGGACTAGCGGCCTACGAGCAGTACTTC. Its translation is CASSWEYGLAAYEQYF.

This clonotype was seen a handful of times. The V and J genes are TRBV7-9 and TRBJ2-7, with 9 bases that match TRBD1. Looked up from germline, CDR1 is SEHNR and CDR2 is FQNEAQ (reference sequence). V gave up 7 bases and J gave up 5 bases; unmatched junction bases: 12. CDR3 size: 15 residues. The CDR3 spells CASTDKQGAVHEQYF. CDR3 bases: TGTGCCAGCACCGACAAACAGGGGGCGGTCCACGAGCAGTACTTC.

This clonotype has a count of ten or more. The chain employs TRBV3-1 and TRBJ2-1, with TRBD1 as a possible D gene (6 bases). The CDR3 sequence is 15 residues long. Germline CDR1 reads LGHDT; CDR2 reads YNNKEL (reference sequence). Trimming shortened V by 0 bases and J by 8 bases, and 14 bases separated the two germline ends. This CDR3 reads CASSQDGQSLDEQFF. Written as DNA, the CDR3 is TGTGCCAGCAGCCAAGATGGACAGAGCCTGGATGAGCAGTTCTTC.

A few counts support this clonotype. V usage is TRBV6-1 and J usage is TRBJ2-1; D may match TRBD1 or TRBD2 (7 bases each). V was cut by 6 bases and J by 0 bases, with 15 bases left in between. Germline-derived CDR1 and CDR2 are MNHNS and SASEGT. The CDR3 sequence is 16 residues long. CDR3 DNA sequence: TGTGCCAGCAGACGACCAGGGGGGGCCTCCTACAATGAGCAGTTCTTC. The encoded protein is CASRRPGGASYNEQFF.

This clonotype was counted many times. The chain recombines TRBV19 with TRBJ2-3, with D perhaps matching TRBD2 (5 bases). There are 15 residues in the CDR3. Trimming took 6 bases from V and 0 from J, leaving 13 bases between them. CDR1 is LNHDA and CDR2 is SQIVND in the germline V gene (reference sequence). The CDR3 is CASRMALASTDTQYF. The CDR3, as DNA: TGTGCCAGTAGGATGGCTCTAGCTAGCACAGATACGCAGTATTTT.